This T cell receptor beta chain was captured by sequencing in a study of blood T cell repertoires in COVID-19. Study as a whole: Sources were T cells, B-cell-depleted T cells, or PBMCs; the material itself was cDNA or gDNA.

The table came from immunoSEQ multiplex PCR; TCRdb's copy has only in-frame clones and leaves some out. This sample has about 140,000 clones, with over 60% found just once. The CDR3 sequence is 16 residues long. Germline trimming cut 1 base from V and 4 bases from J; bases unmatched to any gene: 5. The germline gives CDR1 LGHDT, CDR2 YNNKEL (reference sequence). This TCR came from a woman at least 80 years old with active or convalescent COVID-19. What was sequenced was peripheral blood. The rearrangement uses TRBV3-1 (or the pseudogene TRBV3-2) and TRBJ1-2; 11 nucleotides match TRBD1. The CDR3 protein is CASSQGRTGGVYGYTF. DNA of the CDR3: TGTGCCAGCAGCCAAGGCAGGACAGGGGGCGTCTATGGCTACACCTTC.